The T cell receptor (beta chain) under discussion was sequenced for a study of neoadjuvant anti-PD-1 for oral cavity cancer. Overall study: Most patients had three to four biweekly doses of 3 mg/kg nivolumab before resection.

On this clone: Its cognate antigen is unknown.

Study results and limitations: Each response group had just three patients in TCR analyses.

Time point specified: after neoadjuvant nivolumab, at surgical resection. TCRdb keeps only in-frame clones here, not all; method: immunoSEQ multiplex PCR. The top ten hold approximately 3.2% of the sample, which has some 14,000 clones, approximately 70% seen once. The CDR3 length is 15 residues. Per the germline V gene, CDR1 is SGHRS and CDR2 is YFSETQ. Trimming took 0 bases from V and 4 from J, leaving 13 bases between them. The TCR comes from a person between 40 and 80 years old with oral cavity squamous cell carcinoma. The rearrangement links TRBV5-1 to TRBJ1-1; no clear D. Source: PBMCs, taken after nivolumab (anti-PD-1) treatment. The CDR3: CASSLGPGLGTEAFF. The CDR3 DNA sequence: TGCGCCAGCAGCTTGGGTCCAGGTTTGGGCACTGAAGCTTTCTTT. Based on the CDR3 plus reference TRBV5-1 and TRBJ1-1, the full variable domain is KAGVTQTPRYLIKTRGQQVTLSCSPISGHRSVSWYQQTPGQGLQFLFEYFSETQRNKGNFPGRFSGRQFSNSRSEMNVSTLELGDSALYLCASSLGPGLGTEAFFGQGTRLTVV.